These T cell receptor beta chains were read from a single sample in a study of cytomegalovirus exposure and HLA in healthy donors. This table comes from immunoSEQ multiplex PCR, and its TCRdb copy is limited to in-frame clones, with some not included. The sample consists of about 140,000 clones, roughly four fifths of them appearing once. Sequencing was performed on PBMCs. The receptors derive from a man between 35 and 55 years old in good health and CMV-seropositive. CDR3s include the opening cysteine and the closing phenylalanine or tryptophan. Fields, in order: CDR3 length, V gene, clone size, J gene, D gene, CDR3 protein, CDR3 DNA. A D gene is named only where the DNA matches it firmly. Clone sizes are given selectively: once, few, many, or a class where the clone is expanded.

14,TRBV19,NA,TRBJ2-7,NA,CASKSEADWYEQYF,TGTGCCAGTAAGTCGGAGGCGGACTGGTACGAGCAGTACTTC
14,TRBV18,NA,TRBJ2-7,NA,CASSPSRGGDEQYF,TGTGCCAGCTCACCTAGTCGCGGGGGCGACGAGCAGTACTTC
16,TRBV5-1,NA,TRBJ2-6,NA,CASSYQQGVGANVLTF,TGCGCCAGCAGCTACCAACAGGGAGTGGGGGCCAACGTCCTGACTTTC
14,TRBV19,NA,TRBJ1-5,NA,CASSIGGFNQPQHF,TGTGCCAGTAGTATAGGCGGGTTCAATCAGCCCCAGCATTTT
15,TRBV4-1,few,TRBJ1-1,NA,CASSYREGKNTEAFF,TGCGCCAGCAGCTATCGGGAGGGTAAGAACACTGAAGCTTTCTTT
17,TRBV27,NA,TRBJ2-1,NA,CASSLSALRQVLNEQFF,TGTGCCAGCAGTTTATCCGCTCTGAGACAGGTCCTCAATGAGCAGTTCTTC
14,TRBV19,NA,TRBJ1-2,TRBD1,CVSRSTGANYGYTF,TGTGTCAGTAGGTCGACAGGGGCAAACTATGGCTACACCTTC
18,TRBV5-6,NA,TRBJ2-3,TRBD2,CASSLSTSGGAFTDTQYF,TGTGCCAGCAGCCTCTCGACTAGCGGGGGGGCCTTCACAGATACGCAGTATTTT
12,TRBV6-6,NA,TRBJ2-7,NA,CASSPHTYEQYF,TGTGCCAGCAGTCCTCACACCTACGAGCAGTACTTC
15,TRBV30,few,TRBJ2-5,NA,CAWSSTGRRSETQYF,TGTGCCTGGAGTTCCACAGGGAGAAGGTCAGAGACCCAGTACTTC
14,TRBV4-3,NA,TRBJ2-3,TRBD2,CASSHTSGSDTQYF,TGCGCCAGCAGCCACACTAGCGGCTCGGATACGCAGTATTTT
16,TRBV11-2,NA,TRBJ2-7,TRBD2,CASSSLAVAGRYEQYF,TGTGCCAGCAGCTCCCTGGCAGTAGCGGGACGGTACGAGCAGTACTTC
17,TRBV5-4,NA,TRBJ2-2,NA,CASSRQGLAMDTGELFF,TGTGCCAGCAGCCGACAGGGACTGGCTATGGACACCGGGGAGCTGTTTTTT
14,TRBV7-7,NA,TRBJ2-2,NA,CASSPGALTGELFF,TGTGCTAGCAGTCCAGGTGCCCTCACCGGGGAGCTGTTTTTT
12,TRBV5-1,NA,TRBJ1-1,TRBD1,CASSLGDREAFF,TGCGCCAGCAGCTTGGGGGACAGGGAAGCTTTCTTT
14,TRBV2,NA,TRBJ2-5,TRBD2,CASGAGGLGETQYF,TGTGCCAGCGGAGCGGGGGGGCTCGGGGAGACCCAGTACTTC
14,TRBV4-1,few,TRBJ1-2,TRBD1,CASSQVGDRAGYTF,TGCGCCAGCAGCCAAGTGGGGGACAGGGCCGGCTACACCTTC
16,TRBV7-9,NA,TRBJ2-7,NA,CASSSNKGQFSYEQYF,TGTGCCAGCAGCTCAAACAAGGGGCAGTTCTCCTACGAGCAGTACTTC
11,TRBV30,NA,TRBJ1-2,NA,CAWRVLSGYTF,TGTGCCTGGAGAGTCCTTAGTGGCTACACCTTC
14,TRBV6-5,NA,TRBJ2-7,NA,CASSPTGREGEQYF,TGTGCCAGCAGTCCTACAGGGAGAGAAGGCGAGCAGTACTTC
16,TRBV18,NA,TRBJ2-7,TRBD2,CASSPGVDSGGSEQYF,TGTGCCAGCTCCCCAGGGGTAGACAGCGGGGGATCCGAGCAGTACTTC
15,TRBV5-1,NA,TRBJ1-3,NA,CASSLEDNHGNTIYF,TGCGCCAGCAGCTTGGAGGACAATCACGGAAACACCATATATTTT
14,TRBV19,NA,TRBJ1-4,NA,CASSMVRAETKLFF,TGTGCCAGTAGTATGGTCAGGGCCGAGACAAAACTGTTTTTT
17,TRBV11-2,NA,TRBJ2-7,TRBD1,CASSLGALQGTPYEQYF,TGTGCCAGCAGCTTAGGCGCCTTACAGGGGACCCCCTACGAGCAGTACTTC
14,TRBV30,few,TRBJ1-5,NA,CAWSVYQGIQPQHF,TGTGCCTGGAGTGTATACCAGGGGATTCAGCCCCAGCATTTT
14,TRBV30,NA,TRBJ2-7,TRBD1,CAWSGGQGAYEQYF,TGTGCCTGGAGTGGGGGACAGGGGGCCTACGAGCAGTACTTC
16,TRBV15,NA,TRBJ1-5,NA,CATSRAQSRGNQPQHF,TGTGCCACCAGCAGAGCGCAGTCCCGGGGCAATCAGCCCCAGCATTTT
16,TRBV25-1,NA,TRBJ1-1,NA,CASSESRSEGVTEAFF,TGTGCCAGCAGTGAATCAAGGTCCGAAGGAGTGACTGAAGCTTTCTTT
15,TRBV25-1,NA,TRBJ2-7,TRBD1,CASSDQRTGGYEQYF,TGTGCCAGCAGTGACCAACGGACAGGAGGATACGAGCAGTACTTC
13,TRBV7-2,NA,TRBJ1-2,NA,CASSFGGNYGYTF,TGTGCCAGCAGCTTCGGGGGAAACTATGGCTACACCTTC
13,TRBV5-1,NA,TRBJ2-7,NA,CASSLEQGYEQYF,TGCGCCAGCAGCTTGGAGCAGGGTTACGAGCAGTACTTC
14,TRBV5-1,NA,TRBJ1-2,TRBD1,CASSLGQGAEGYTF,TGCGCCAGCAGCTTGGGACAGGGGGCCGAGGGCTACACCTTC
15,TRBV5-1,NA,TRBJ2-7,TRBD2,CASSLRASGPYEQYF,TGCGCCAGCAGCTTGAGGGCTAGCGGCCCCTACGAGCAGTACTTC
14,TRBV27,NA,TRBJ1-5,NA,CASSLKSGFQPQHF,TGTGCCAGCAGTCTTAAATCAGGGTTTCAGCCCCAGCATTTT
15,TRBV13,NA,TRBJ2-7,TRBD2,CASSLGRGSSYEQYF,TGTGCCAGCAGCTTAGGGCGGGGGAGCTCCTACGAGCAGTACTTC
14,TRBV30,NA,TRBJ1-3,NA,CAWSVRGARNTIYF,TGTGCCTGGAGTGTACGTGGGGCCCGAAACACCATATATTTT
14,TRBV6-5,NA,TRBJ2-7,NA,CASSPVLGNYEQYF,TGTGCCAGCAGTCCAGTCCTGGGCAACTACGAGCAGTACTTC
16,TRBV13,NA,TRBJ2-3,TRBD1,CASSSWDRGRTDTQYF,TGTGCCAGCAGCTCCTGGGACAGGGGACGCACAGATACGCAGTATTTT
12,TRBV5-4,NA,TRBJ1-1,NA,CASSTKGPEAFF,TGTGCCAGCAGCACCAAGGGGCCTGAAGCTTTCTTT
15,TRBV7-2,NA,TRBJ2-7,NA,CASSLVPGFKYEQYF,TGTGCCAGCAGCTTAGTTCCAGGGTTCAAGTACGAGCAGTACTTC
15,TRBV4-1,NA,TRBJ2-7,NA,CASSQGAGTPVEQYF,TGCGCCAGCAGCCAAGGGGCAGGTACCCCTGTCGAGCAGTACTTC
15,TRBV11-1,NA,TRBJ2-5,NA,CASSARTSPAETQYF,TGTGCCAGCAGCGCAAGGACTTCCCCGGCGGAGACCCAGTACTTC